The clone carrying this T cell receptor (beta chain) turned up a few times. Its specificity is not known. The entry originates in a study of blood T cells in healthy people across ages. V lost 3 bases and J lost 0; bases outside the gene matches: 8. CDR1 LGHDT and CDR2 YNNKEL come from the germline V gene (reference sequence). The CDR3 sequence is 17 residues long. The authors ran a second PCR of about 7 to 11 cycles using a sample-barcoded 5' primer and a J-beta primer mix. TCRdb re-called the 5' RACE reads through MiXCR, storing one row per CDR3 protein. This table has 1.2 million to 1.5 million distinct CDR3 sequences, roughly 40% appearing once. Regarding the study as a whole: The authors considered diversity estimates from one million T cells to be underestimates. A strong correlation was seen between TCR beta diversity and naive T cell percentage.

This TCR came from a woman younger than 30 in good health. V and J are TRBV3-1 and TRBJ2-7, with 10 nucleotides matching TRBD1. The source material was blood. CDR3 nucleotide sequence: TGTGCCAGCAGCCACGGGACAGGGGACCCGAGCTCCTACGAGCAGTACTTC. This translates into CASSHGTGDPSSYEQYF.